These 19 T cell receptor beta chains were sequenced from one sample in a study of T cells in Graves' hyperthyroidism and ophthalmopathy. Amplification of TCR beta CDR3 regions was performed using RNA transcripts as template. HTBI primers were employed in a first-round RT-PCR of the TCR CDR3. TCRdb passed the multiplex PCR reads through MiXCR, listing each CDR3 protein once. The sample lists around 700,000 distinct CDR3 sequences, around 20% occurring once. Sequenced input: blood. The origin of the receptors is a woman aged 45-65 years with Graves' hyperthyroidism that later progressed to Graves' ophthalmopathy.

This clonotype was detected many times. The V call is TRBV20-1, the J call TRBJ2-5; D not certain. V was cut by 0 bases and J by 2 bases, with 13 bases left in between. CDR3 length: 15 amino acids. Germline CDR1 and CDR2: DFQATT and SNEGSKA (reference sequence). The CDR3 coding sequence is TGCAGTGCTAGAGATCTCGGACGGATTCAAGAGACCCAGTACTTC. It encodes CSARDLGRIQETQYF.

The V call is TRBV7-9, the J call TRBJ1-3, with a possible D match to TRBD1 (6 bases). V was trimmed by 4 bases and J by 4 bases, leaving 8 bases between them. The CDR3 totals 13 residues. The germline gives CDR1 SEHNR, CDR2 FQNEAQ (reference sequence). The CDR3 protein is CASSWDTGNTIYF. CDR3 coding DNA: TGTGCCAGCAGCTGGGACACAGGAAACACCATATATTTT.

Many counts were recorded for this clonotype. V and J are TRBV11-2 and TRBJ2-7; 9 nucleotides agree with TRBD1. V lost 6 bases, J lost 0 bases, and 6 bases stayed unmatched. The CDR3 is 15 amino acids. Germline V lookup: CDR1 SGHAT, CDR2 FQNNGV. The CDR3 DNA reads as TGTGCCAGCAGGAACCCGGGACAGGGCTCCTACGAGCAGTACTTC. Protein: CASRNPGQGSYEQYF.

This clonotype was detected ten times or more. CDR3 protein: CASSLGQVASTDTQYF. The CDR3 coding sequence is TGCGCCAGCAGCTTGGGACAGGTAGCTAGCACAGATACGCAGTATTTT. The chain uses TRBV5-1 and TRBJ2-3; maybe TRBD1 (6 bases). From germline, CDR1 is SGHRS and CDR2 YFSETQ. V was clipped by 0 bases and J by 0 bases, with 11 bases between them. This CDR3 is 16 amino acids long.

At least ten counts were recorded for this clonotype. The V gene is TRBV19, the J gene TRBJ1-5, with TRBD1 matching 9 bases. This CDR3 has 17 residues. Looked up from germline, CDR1 is LNHDA and CDR2 is SQIVND (reference sequence). The J segment lost 9 bases and the V segment lost 9 bases, leaving 21 bases of the junction unmatched. The CDR3 DNA is TGTGCCAGCCAACACAGGGGGCGATTCAACGGCATGGGGCCCCAGCATTTT. Amino acid sequence: CASQHRGRFNGMGPQHF.

CDR3 sequence reads: CASSYRENYGYTF. For the CDR3, the DNA is TGTGCCAGCAGTTACCGAGAGAACTATGGCTACACCTTC. V is TRBV6-2 or TRBV6-3 and J is TRBJ1-2, with no clear D. The V end lost 2 bases, the J end lost 2 bases, and 6 bases lay between the germline ends. The CDR3 spans 13 residues. From germline, CDR1 is MNHEY and CDR2 SVGEGT.

V is TRBV29-1 and J is TRBJ1-4; the D is unclear. Germline V gives CDR1 SQVTM, CDR2 ANQGSEA. Trimming cost V 7 bases and J 3 bases, with 12 bases left between them. This CDR3 contains 13 residues. The CDR3 DNA sequence: TGCAGCGCCCGGGGAGGCGCTAATGAAAAACTGTTTTTT. Residues: CSARGGANEKLFF.

This clonotype was picked up many times. The chain combines TRBV11-2 with TRBJ1-1, with TRBD1 identical over 9 bases. With V trimmed by 1 base and J by 5 bases, 8 bases remained unmatched. The CDR3 consists of 16 residues. CDR1 SGHAT and CDR2 FQNNGV come from the germline V gene. For the CDR3, the DNA is TGTGCCAGCAGCTTAGGTAGGACAGGGGTAGGGACTGAAGCTTTCTTT. This gives the protein CASSLGRTGVGTEAFF.

This clonotype came up many times. The chain has TRBV18 and TRBJ1-3, with no clear D. Germline CDR1 and CDR2: KGHSH and LQKENI. Trimming cost V 1 base and J 0 bases, with 10 bases left between them. There are 16 residues in the CDR3. The CDR3 coding sequence is TGTGCCAGCTCACCACAAACAGCCAACTCTGGAAACACCATATATTTT. Protein product: CASSPQTANSGNTIYF.

This clonotype was detected a few times. The V gene is TRBV6-1, the J gene TRBJ2-7, with D unresolved. Germline V gene lookup returns CDR1 MNHNS and CDR2 SASEGT. CDR3 length: 14 residues. The V and J ends lost 2 bases and 0 bases respectively, with 8 bases between them. DNA for the CDR3: TGTGCCAGCAGTGAATGGGTGATCTCCTACGAGCAGTACTTC. Its protein is CASSEWVISYEQYF.

The J gene is TRBJ2-7, the V gene TRBV6-1; D perhaps matches TRBD1 (6 bases). V lost 6 bases and J lost 8, with 8 bases in between. CDR1 MNHNS and CDR2 SASEGT come from the germline V gene. The CDR3 contains 10 residues. The CDR3 is CASSDRKQYF. The DNA of the CDR3 is TGTGCCAGCAGCGACAGGAAGCAGTACTTC.

This clonotype occurred once. The rearrangement uses TRBV29-1 and TRBJ2-1; D not certain. The V gene lost 2 bases and the J gene lost 6 bases, with 5 bases spanning the gap. This CDR3 contains 11 residues. Germline lookup yields CDR1 SQVTM and CDR2 ANQGSEA. CDR3 in DNA: TGCAGCGTTGAACAGAGCAATGAGCAGTTCTTC. It is translated as CSVEQSNEQFF.

This clonotype was found a few times. The chain carries TRBV3-1 and TRBJ1-4; 7 positions agree with TRBD1. The germline gives CDR1 LGHDT, CDR2 YNNKEL (reference sequence). Trimming cost V 1 base and J 7 bases; bases outside gene matches: 9. This CDR3 is 16 amino acids long. CDR3 nucleotides: TGTGCCAGCAGCCAAGCCCGACAGGGAGGAAGTGAAAAACTGTTTTTT. Its translation: CASSQARQGGSEKLFF.

This clonotype was recorded a few times. This chain links TRBV28 with TRBJ1-1, with TRBD1 matching over 7 bases. Trimming at V came to 9 bases and at J to 0 bases, leaving 7 bases not matched to a gene. Germline CDR1 is MDHEN and CDR2 is SYDVKM. The CDR3 has 14 amino acids. The CDR3 is CASLQGGMNTEAFF. CDR3 sequence (DNA): TGTGCCAGTCTTCAGGGGGGCATGAACACTGAAGCTTTCTTT.

The table lists this clonotype with many counts. This sequence joins TRBV6-1 and TRBJ2-5; either TRBD1 or TRBD2 may fit D (5 bases each). There are 14 residues in the CDR3. Germline V gene sequence: CDR1 MNHNS, CDR2 SASEGT. Between the trimmed V and J ends, which lost 8 bases and 1 base, there was a span of 14 bases. This CDR3 reads CASRMFGGQETQYF. The DNA for the CDR3 is TGTGCCAGCCGCATGTTTGGGGGCCAAGAGACCCAGTACTTC.

About this clonotype itself: This may be a read error: a much more frequent sequence differs by one nucleotide. The chain has TRBV7-2 and TRBJ2-3; weak D call: TRBD2 (6 bases). The CDR3 is 17 amino acids. Trimming stripped 0 bases from V and 2 bases from J, with 15 bases between. In germline, CDR1 is SGHTA, CDR2 FQGNSA. CDR3 nucleotides: TGTGCCAGCAGCTTAGCGCTATTCGGGGGTAACACAGATACGCAGTATTTT. Its translation is CASSLALFGGNTDTQYF.

This clonotype was observed a few times. The V gene is TRBV20-1, the J gene TRBJ2-7; 10 nucleotides align to TRBD1. The germline gives CDR1 DFQATT, CDR2 SNEGSKA (reference sequence). The length of the CDR3 is 14 residues. The V gene end was trimmed by 6 bases and the J gene end by 5 bases; junction bases not matched to a gene: 10. This CDR3 reads CSAQSGDRGHEQYF. The CDR3, as DNA: TGCAGTGCCCAATCTGGGGACAGGGGTCACGAGCAGTACTTC.

The chain has TRBV7-9 and TRBJ2-2; D may be TRBD2 (6 bases). CDR1 and CDR2 from the germline V gene are SEHNR and FQNEAQ (reference sequence). The CDR3 has 14 amino acids. The CDR3 DNA reads TGTGGACACGGGGGTCAGCCGAACACCGGGGAGCTGTTTTTT. Translating gives CGHGGQPNTGELFF.

This clonotype was seen repeatedly, ten times or more. Here the CDR3 reads CASSPLTSVPDTQYF. CDR3 DNA: TGTGCCAGCTCACCCCTGACTAGCGTCCCAGATACGCAGTATTTT. The rearrangement uses TRBV18 and TRBJ2-3; 8 bases fit TRBD2. The germline gives CDR1 KGHSH, CDR2 LQKENI. Unmatched junction bases numbered 6, after V lost 3 bases and J lost 4 bases. The CDR3 sequence is 15 residues long.